This T cell receptor (beta chain) was obtained from a study of regulatory T cells in long-lasting Graves disease. Study-wide results and limits: The work looked only at peripheral blood and did not look at thyroid tissue. Those with persistent Graves' had less TCR diversity than newly diagnosed patients.

Relying on iRepertoire HTBI primers and Arm-PCR of CDR3 regions, the team built TCR beta libraries. TCRdb reprocessed the multiplex PCR reads via MiXCR and lists one record per CDR3 protein. The profile covers about 610,000 distinct CDR3 sequences, with around 16% appearing a single time and around 12% taken by the ten largest. The time point is: newly diagnosed GD, antithyroid drugs for less than 3 months. TCR sequences were obtained from RNA taken from PBMCs. Germline V CDR1 and CDR2: SQVTM, ANQGSEA. This CDR3 is 12 amino acids long. V was cut by 4 bases and J by 3 bases, with 9 bases left in between. This clonotype has a count of ten or more. Antigen unknown. These same data were also listed under a study on T cells in Graves' hyperthyroidism and ophthalmopathy. From that paper: The study based diagnoses on clinical symptoms, serum thyroxine and TRAb, thyroid ultrasound and orbital computed tomography. An initial round of RT-PCR targeting the TCR CDR3 relied on the HTBI primer set.

The chain couples TRBV29-1 to TRBJ1-2; D possibly corresponds to TRBD1 (6 bases). Sequencing was performed on peripheral blood mononuclear cells (PBMCs), taken at new diagnosis, from a patient treated with antithyroid drugs. This receptor was taken from a man between 18 and 35 years old with Graves disease. This CDR3 reads CSVAHRDYGYTF. The DNA of the CDR3 is TGCAGCGTTGCGCACAGGGACTATGGCTACACCTTC.